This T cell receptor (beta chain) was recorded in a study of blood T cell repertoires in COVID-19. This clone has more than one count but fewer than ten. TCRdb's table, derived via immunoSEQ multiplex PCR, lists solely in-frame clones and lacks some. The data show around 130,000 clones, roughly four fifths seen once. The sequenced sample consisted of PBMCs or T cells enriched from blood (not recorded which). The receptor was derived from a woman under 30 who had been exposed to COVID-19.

Here the CDR3 reads CASCCSGPSSYEQYF. The CDR3 DNA sequence: TGTGCCAGCTGTTGCAGCGGGCCTAGCTCCTACGAGCAGTACTTC. This sequence joins TRBV27 and TRBJ2-7; TRBD2 might be the D (6 bases). Germline CDR1 is MNHEY and CDR2 is SMNVEV (reference sequence). This CDR3 has 15 residues. V dropped 8 bases and J dropped 0 bases, with 17 bases sitting between them.